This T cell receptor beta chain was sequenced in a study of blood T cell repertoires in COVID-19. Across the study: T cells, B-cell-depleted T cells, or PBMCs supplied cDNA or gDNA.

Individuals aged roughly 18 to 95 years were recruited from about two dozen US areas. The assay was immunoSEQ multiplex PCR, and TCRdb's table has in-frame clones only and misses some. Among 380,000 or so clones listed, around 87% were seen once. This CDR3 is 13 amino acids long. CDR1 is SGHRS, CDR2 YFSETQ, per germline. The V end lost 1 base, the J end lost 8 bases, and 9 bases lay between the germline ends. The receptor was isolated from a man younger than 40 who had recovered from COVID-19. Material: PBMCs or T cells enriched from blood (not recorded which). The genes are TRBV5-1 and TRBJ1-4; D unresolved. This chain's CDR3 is CASSLRIQEKLFF. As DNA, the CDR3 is TGCGCCAGCAGCTTGCGAATACAGGAAAAACTGTTTTTT.